These 2 T cell receptor beta chains were all obtained from the same sample, sequenced in a study of CD8 T cells in ankylosing spondylitis. TCRdb recomputed calls from the 5' RACE reads with MiXCR, one row per CDR3 protein. Of under 200,000 distinct CDR3 sequences in the sample, 11% were seen once. Sequences were obtained from blood, either unsorted or a sorted T cell fraction (not recorded which). The source of these receptors is a male donor with ankylosing spondylitis or in good health (not recorded which).

The chain uses TRBV14 and TRBJ2-7, with D unresolved. The CDR3 is made up of 11 amino acids. CDR1 and CDR2 (germline): SGHDN, FVKESK. V was cut by 8 bases and J by 6 bases, with 11 bases left in between. The DNA of the CDR3 is TGTGCCAGCGGATACGGTAGCGAGCAGTACTTC. Amino acids: CASGYGSEQYF. Full variable domain (outside the CDR3, taken from reference TRBV14 and TRBJ2-7): EAGVTQFPSHSVIEKGQTVTLRCDPISGHDNLYWYRRVMGKEIKFLLHFVKESKQDESGMPNNRFLAERTGGTYSTLKVQPAELEDSGVYFCASGYGSEQYFGPGTRLTVT.

The table lists this clonotype with many counts. The V and J genes are TRBV5-1 and TRBJ2-5; D is uncertain. V gave up 1 base and J gave up 4 bases, with 5 bases separating them. CDR3 size: 12 residues. Germline lookup yields CDR1 SGHRS and CDR2 YFSETQ. CDR3 in DNA: TGCGCCAGCAGCTTGAAGAGAGAGACCCAGTACTTC. Protein: CASSLKRETQYF. Combining the CDR3 with reference TRBV5-1 and TRBJ2-5 gives the whole variable domain KAGVTQTPRYLIKTRGQQVTLSCSPISGHRSVSWYQQTPGQGLQFLFEYFSETQRNKGNFPGRFSGRQFSNSRSEMNVSTLELGDSALYLCASSLKRETQYFGPGTRLLVL.